This T cell receptor (beta chain) is drawn from a study of T cell responses to AZD1222 COVID-19 vaccine. CDR1 SGDLS and CDR2 YYNGEE come from the germline V gene. V gave up 4 bases and J gave up 5 bases, with 9 bases separating them. This CDR3 comprises 12 residues. Profiling relied on immunoSEQ multiplex PCR, and the TCRdb table lists in-frame clones only, not all of them. The sample has roughly 200,000 clones, approximately 90% seen once. The material sequenced was peripheral blood, taken 28 days after the second dose of the MenACWY control vaccine. This chain joins TRBV9 and TRBJ1-2; D remains ambiguous. The receptor's source is an adult who received the MenACWY meningococcal vaccine as a control. In DNA form, the CDR3 reads TGTGCCAGCAGCCCGGGAAATTATGGCTACACCTTC. Its translation is CASSPGNYGYTF.